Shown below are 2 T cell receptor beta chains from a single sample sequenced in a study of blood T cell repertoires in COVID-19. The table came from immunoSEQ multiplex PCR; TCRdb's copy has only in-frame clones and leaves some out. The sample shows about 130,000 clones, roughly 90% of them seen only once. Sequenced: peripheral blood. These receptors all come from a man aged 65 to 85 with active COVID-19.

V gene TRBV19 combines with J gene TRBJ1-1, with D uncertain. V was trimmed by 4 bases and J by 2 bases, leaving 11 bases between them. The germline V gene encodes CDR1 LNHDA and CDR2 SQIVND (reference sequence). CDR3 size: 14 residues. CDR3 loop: CASSRGQSNTEAFF. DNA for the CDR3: TGTGCCAGTAGTAGAGGGCAGTCCAACACTGAAGCTTTCTTT.

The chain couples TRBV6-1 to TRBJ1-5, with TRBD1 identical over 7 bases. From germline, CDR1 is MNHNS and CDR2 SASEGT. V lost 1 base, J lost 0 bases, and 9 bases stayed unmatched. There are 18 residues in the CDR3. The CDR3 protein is CASSEDRDRTYSNQPQHF. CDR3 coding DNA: TGTGCCAGCAGTGAAGATCGGGACAGAACTTATAGCAATCAGCCCCAGCATTTT.